The 14 T cell receptor beta chains below were found in one sample sequenced in a study of vaccination effects on CD4 cells after COVID-19. Sequencing used immunoSEQ multiplex PCR; TCRdb keeps in-frame clones, though not all of them. The repertoire has 14,000 or so clones, around 79% of them found once; the top ten carry less than 35%. Prior to sequencing, the ViraFEST assay stimulated PBMC with viral peptide pools, which expanded the antigen-specific CD4+ T cells. Once cultured for 9 to 11 days, the cells underwent separation to obtain CD4+ T cells. By PCR, the person was confirmed to have had SARS-CoV-2 infection between March and December 2020. Participants were vaccinated with two doses of either the BNT162b2 or mRNA-1273 vaccine. No antigens are known for them. The material sequenced was CD4+ T cells from PBMCs cultured with HCoV-NL63 spike peptides, taken after COVID-19 vaccination. The receptors shown here come from a human donor who had a prior SARS-CoV-2 infection.

This clone was seen only a few times. The rearrangement links TRBV4-2 to TRBJ1-3; 7 bases are a match to TRBD1. V was clipped by 0 bases and J by 2 bases; unmatched bases: 4. The CDR3 totals 16 residues. Germline assignment: CDR1 LGHNA and CDR2 YNFKEQ. The CDR3 sequence: CASSQESQGAGNTIYF. DNA of the CDR3: TGTGCCAGCAGCCAAGAGTCGCAGGGGGCTGGAAACACCATATATTTT.

This sequence joins TRBV21-1 and TRBJ1-4; TRBD1 reflects the table's D call only, with no check against the DNA. TRBV21-1 corresponds to a pseudogene. The CDR3 runs to 15 residues. For the CDR3, the DNA is TGTGCCAGCATCAAAACTGGGCAGATTAATGAAAAACTGTTTTTT. Amino acid sequence: CASIKTGQINEKLFF.

The V and J genes are TRBV7-2 and TRBJ2-5; possible D gene TRBD2, 6 bases. Germline assignment: CDR1 SGHTA and CDR2 FQGNSA. Trimming pared 6 bases from V and 3 bases from J, leaving 17 bases between. The CDR3 is 15 amino acids. The CDR3 protein is CASRGEAGRKETQYF. In DNA form, the CDR3 reads TGTGCCAGCAGGGGGGAGGCGGGACGAAAAGAGACCCAGTACTTC.

In this sample, this clone turned up a few times. V gene TRBV30 combines with J gene TRBJ2-7; D not certain. The germline V and J ends were trimmed by 4 bases and 2 bases, with 12 bases remaining between them. Germline lookup yields CDR1 GTSNPN and CDR2 SVGIG (reference sequence). The CDR3 extends over 13 amino acids. Here the CDR3 DNA reads TGTGCCTGGACCCGGGCCAGAACCTACGAGCAGTACTTC. Residues: CAWTRARTYEQYF.

This chain connects TRBV25-1 to TRBJ2-5; 7 bases match TRBD2. CDR1 MGHDK and CDR2 SYGVNS come from the germline V gene. The CDR3 covers 16 residues. J lost 5 bases, V lost 0 bases, and 9 bases had no gene match. The CDR3 bases are TGTGCCAGCAGTGAATATTGGGGGGGGGTGGCGGAGACCCAGTACTTC. It translates to CASSEYWGGVAETQYF.

V usage is TRBV5-1 and J usage is TRBJ2-6; D remains unclear. Germline CDR1 reads SGHRS; CDR2 reads YFSETQ. Trimming shortened V by 3 bases and J by 0 bases, and 16 bases separated the two germline ends. The CDR3 spans 18 residues. The CDR3 DNA sequence: TGCGCCAGCAGCTCCTCCCGGTCCCGCAGCTCTGGGGCCAACGTCCTGACTTTC. The encoded protein is CASSSSRSRSSGANVLTF.

The rearrangement links TRBV28 to TRBJ2-7; possibly TRBD2 for D (6 bases). The CDR3 extends over 16 amino acids. The ends were cut back, 6 bases at V and 1 base at J, with 19 bases in the middle. Germline lookup yields CDR1 MDHEN and CDR2 SYDVKM. CDR3 region: CASSPVNSAGSYEQYF. In DNA, the CDR3 is TGTGCCAGCAGCCCGGTCAATTCGGCGGGATCCTACGAGCAGTACTTC.

V is TRBV7-8 and J is TRBJ2-3; D is undetermined. Germline V gives CDR1 SGHVS, CDR2 FQNEAQ. V lost 5 bases and J lost 0, with 15 bases in between. The CDR3 is 16 residues long. This CDR3 is CASSLRRPPSTDTQYF. The CDR3 nucleotides read TGTGCCAGCAGCCTGCGTCGGCCGCCTAGCACAGATACGCAGTATTTT.

CDR3 residues: CASSQVFYANEQYF. CDR3 sequence (DNA): TGTGCCAGCAGCCAAGTATTCTATGCCAACGAGCAGTACTTC. The chain combines TRBV3-1 (or the pseudogene TRBV3-2) with TRBJ2-7; no reliable D call. The CDR3 sequence is 14 residues long. Germline CDR1 reads LGHDT; CDR2 reads YNNKEL (reference sequence). Trimming took off 1 base at V and 5 bases at J, with 12 bases between the two ends.

This chain links TRBV6-2 or TRBV6-3 with TRBJ1-5, with TRBD1 identical over 7 bases. The CDR3 is made up of 17 amino acids. Germline V CDR1 and CDR2: MNHEY, SVGEGT. V trimming: 4 bases; J trimming: 10 bases; junction bases outside the gene matches: 19. The CDR3 loop is CASSLYFGSPDRTPQHF. For the CDR3, the DNA is TGTGCCAGCAGTTTGTATTTCGGGAGTCCGGACAGGACTCCCCAGCATTTT.

J is TRBJ2-2 and V is TRBV6-5; the match to TRBD2 covers 7 bases. CDR1 MNHEY and CDR2 SVGAGI come from the germline V gene. The CDR3 loop spans 12 amino acids. V trimming: 8 bases; J trimming: 7 bases; junction bases outside the gene matches: 4. The CDR3 DNA reads as TGTGCCAGCGGGAGGGTCATCGGGGAGCTGTTTTTT. This gives the protein CASGRVIGELFF.

This clone was picked up a small number of times. The CDR3 sequence is CASRTGSGLEKLFF. As DNA, the CDR3 is TGTGCCAGCAGGACCGGGTCCGGGTTGGAAAAACTGTTTTTT. V usage is TRBV7-9 and J usage is TRBJ1-4, with D unclear. Per the germline V gene, CDR1 is SEHNR and CDR2 is FQNEAQ (reference sequence). Trimming shortened V by 6 bases and J by 8 bases, and 16 bases separated the two germline ends. This CDR3 region has 14 residues.

This clone was recorded once. This chain connects TRBV7-2 to TRBJ2-1; 9 bases line up with TRBD1. This CDR3 spans 16 amino acids. The germline V gene has CDR1 SGHTA and CDR2 FQGNSA. V lost 3 bases and J lost 2; bases outside the gene matches: 5. CDR3 nucleotide sequence: TGTGCCAGCAGCTTCGGGGGGACAGGGACCTACAATGAGCAGTTCTTC. Translation gives CASSFGGTGTYNEQFF. Full variable domain (missing parts from reference TRBV7-2 and TRBJ2-1): GAGVSQSPSNKVTEKGKDVELRCDPISGHTALYWYRQSLGQGLEFLIYFQGNSAPDKSGLPSDRFSAERTGGSVSTLTIQRTQQEDSAVYLCASSFGGTGTYNEQFFGPGTRLTVL.

The chain is built from TRBV7-9 and TRBJ2-7; 10 bases agree with TRBD1. Losses at the gene ends were 5 bases for V and 5 bases for J; bases not matched to a gene: 6. This CDR3 has 14 amino acids. The V gene's germline CDR1 is SEHNR and CDR2 FQNEAQ (reference sequence). The CDR3, as DNA: TGTGCCAGCAGCAAAGGACAGGGGGTCCACGAGCAGTACTTC. Translated: CASSKGQGVHEQYF.